The T cell receptor beta chain under discussion was sequenced for a study of T cell repertoires in cytomegalovirus infection. Study in general: Matching HLA type and CMV infection were both indicated by public TCR beta signatures.

Each CDR3 protein is one row after TCRdb ran MiXCR on the reads. The sample carries 200,000 to 250,000 distinct CDR3 sequences, about 5.9% recorded once. The sequenced sample was PBMCs. This receptor was identified in a human donor in good health (CMV status not recorded). Some clones in this sample may be carry-over from other donors' samples.

In DNA, the CDR3 is TGCAGCGTTTCCCCGGGGGGCTCGGAGCAGTACTTC. This codes for CSVSPGGSEQYF. The chain joins TRBV29-1 to TRBJ2-7, with D tentatively TRBD2 (7 bases). Germline V lookup: CDR1 SQVTM, CDR2 ANQGSEA. The CDR3 covers 12 residues. The V end was cut by 5 bases, the J end by 7 bases, with 15 bases between.